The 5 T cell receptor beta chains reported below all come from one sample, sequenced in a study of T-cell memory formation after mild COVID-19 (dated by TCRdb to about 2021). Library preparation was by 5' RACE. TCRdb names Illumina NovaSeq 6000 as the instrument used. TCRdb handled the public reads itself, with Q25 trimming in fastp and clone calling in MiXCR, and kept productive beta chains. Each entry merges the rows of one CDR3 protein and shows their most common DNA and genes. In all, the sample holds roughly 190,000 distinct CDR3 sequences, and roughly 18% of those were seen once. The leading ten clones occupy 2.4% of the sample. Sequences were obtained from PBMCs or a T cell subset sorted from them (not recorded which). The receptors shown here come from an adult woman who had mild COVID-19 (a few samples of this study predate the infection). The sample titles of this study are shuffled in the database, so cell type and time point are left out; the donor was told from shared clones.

Written as DNA, the CDR3 is TGTGCCAGCAGCTTATCCGGACCGCTCAATGAGCAGTTCTTC. Translating it yields CASSLSGPLNEQFF. The rearrangement joins TRBV7-3 to TRBJ2-1; D uncertain. V shed 2 bases and J shed 6 bases, with 11 bases lying between them. Germline V gene data show CDR1 as SGHTA and CDR2 as FQGTGA. The CDR3 is 14 residues long.

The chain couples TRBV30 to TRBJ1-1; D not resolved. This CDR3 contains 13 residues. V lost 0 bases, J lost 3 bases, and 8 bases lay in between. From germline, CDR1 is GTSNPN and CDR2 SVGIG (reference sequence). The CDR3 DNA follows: TGTGCCTGGAGTGTATCTGGGGACACTGAAGCTTTCTTT. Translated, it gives CAWSVSGDTEAFF. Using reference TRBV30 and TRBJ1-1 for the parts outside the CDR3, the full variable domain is SQTIHQWPATLVQPVGSPLSLECTVEGTSNPNLYWYRQAAGRGLQLLFYSVGIGQISSEVPQNLSASRPQDRQFILSSKKLLLSDSGFYLCAWSVSGDTEAFFGQGTRLTVV.

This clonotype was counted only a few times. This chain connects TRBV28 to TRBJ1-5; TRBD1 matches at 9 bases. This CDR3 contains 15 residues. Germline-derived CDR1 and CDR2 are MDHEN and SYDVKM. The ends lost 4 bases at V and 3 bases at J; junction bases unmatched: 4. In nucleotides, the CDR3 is TGTGCCAGCAGTTCCGGACAGGGGAACAATCAGCCCCAGCATTTT. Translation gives CASSSGQGNNQPQHF.

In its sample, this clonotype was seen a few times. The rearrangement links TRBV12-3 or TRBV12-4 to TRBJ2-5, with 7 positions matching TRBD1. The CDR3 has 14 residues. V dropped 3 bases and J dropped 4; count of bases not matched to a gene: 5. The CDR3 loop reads CASSFGRGRETQYF. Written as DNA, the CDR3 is TGTGCCAGCAGTTTCGGCAGGGGGAGAGAGACCCAGTACTTC.

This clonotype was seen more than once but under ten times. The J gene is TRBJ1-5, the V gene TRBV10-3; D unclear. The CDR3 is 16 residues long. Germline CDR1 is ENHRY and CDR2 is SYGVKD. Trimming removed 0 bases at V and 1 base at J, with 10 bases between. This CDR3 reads CAISESNRNSNQPQHF. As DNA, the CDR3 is TGTGCCATCAGTGAGTCGAATCGTAACAGCAATCAGCCCCAGCATTTT.